This T cell receptor (beta chain) originates from a study of blood T cell repertoires in COVID-19. Across the study: Sites across the United States, Italy and Spain contributed samples from acute and convalescent COVID-19. PBMCs, B-cell-depleted T cells, or T cells provided the cDNA or gDNA that made up the material.

Original handling: Amplification of reference gene primers provided the estimated nucleated cell counts. Clones were read by immunoSEQ multiplex PCR, and TCRdb kept only the in-frame ones, dropping some. The DNA was the basis for D and trimming; V, J and clone size are from that table. The sample holds 30,000 to 35,000 clones; roughly 87% are singletons and the top ten take approximately 20%. The germline V and J ends were trimmed by 7 bases and 8 bases, with 14 bases remaining between them. This CDR3 spans 13 amino acids. Germline CDR1 reads SNHLY; CDR2 reads FYNNEI. Sample: peripheral blood. This TCR was sampled from a man at least 80 years old with acute or convalescent COVID-19. The chain recombines TRBV2 with TRBJ1-4; D is unclear. In nucleotides, the CDR3 is TGTGCCAGCACCTTAAGGCCTAGCGAAAAACTGTTTTTT. Amino acid sequence: CASTLRPSEKLFF.